The source of this T cell receptor (beta chain) is a study of tumor-infiltrating lymphocytes in primary liver carcinoma. In the study overall: Sample yields, roughly 3.65 to 8 million productive TCRbeta reads, were similar across the tissue types. Findings and caveats of the study: A significantly higher top-250-clone fraction was found in tumors than in blood (p = 0.039).

The authors made TCR beta cDNA from 450 to 600 ng total RNA with a constant-region primer. Construction of TCR beta libraries relied on three successive nested multiplex PCR rounds employing slightly modified ARM-PCR. TRBV1-TRBV30 forward primers and a C-beta reverse primer were used in the first two PCR rounds, which each ran for 9 to 10 cycles. TCRdb called the multiplex PCR reads again in MiXCR, with one record for every CDR3 protein. This sample has 300,000 to 400,000 distinct CDR3 sequences, with 65% found just once. Note on this clonotype: Antigen unknown.

This CDR3 comprises 15 residues. Germline V gives CDR1 MNHEY, CDR2 SVGAGI. Deletions cut 5 bases from V and 0 bases from J, with 14 bases between. The study extracted blood RNA from unsorted whole blood and also extracted germline DNA. The specimen sequenced was peripheral blood. The origin of this receptor is a man aged 35 to 55 with primary liver carcinoma and hepatitis B virus infection. The genes are TRBV6-5 and TRBJ2-7, with D possibly being TRBD1 (5 bases). In DNA, the CDR3 is TGTGCCAGCAGTCGACAGCGCAGGAGCTCCTACGAGCAGTACTTC. It specifies CASSRQRRSSYEQYF.